The rows below give T cell receptor beta chains drawn from one sample of a study of T cells in Graves' hyperthyroidism and ophthalmopathy. Via MiXCR, TCRdb re-called the multiplex PCR reads, giving one row per CDR3 protein. This sample has about 560,000 distinct CDR3 sequences, with 14% found just once. Specimen: blood. Every receptor here comes from a woman aged 40 to 55 with Graves' hyperthyroidism. Each CDR3 is given with its conserved first and last residue. D genes are given only for firm matches. Clone size is shown for a subset of rows, as once, few, many or a class of expanded clone.

V gene	J gene	clone size	D gene	CDR3 DNA	CDR3 protein
TRBV5-1	TRBJ2-1	few	TRBD2	TGCGCCAGCAGCTACCCTTGGGGCGGGGTGACTAGCGGGAGGGCCTCGAATGAGCAGTTCTTC	CASSYPWGGVTSGRASNEQFF
TRBV2	TRBJ1-2	many	TRBD1	TGTGCCAGCTCCAACCGGGACAGGGTTGGCTACACCTTC	CASSNRDRVGYTF
TRBV10-3	TRBJ1-3	-	TRBD1	TGTGCCATCAGTGAGTCGATGGACAGGGGGACTGGAAACACCATATATTTT	CAISESMDRGTGNTIYF
TRBV29-1	TRBJ2-3	many	-	TGCAGCGTTGAAGATCATATACGGGACTCGATGGAAGATACGCAGTATTTT	CSVEDHIRDSMEDTQYF
TRBV10-3	TRBJ2-7	-	-	TGTGCCATCAGCGGGGAAGGGCCCTACGAGCAGTACTTC	CAISGEGPYEQYF
TRBV7-9	TRBJ2-7	-	TRBD1	TGTGCCAGCAGCTCCATCAACTCCGGGACAGGGGCCTTCTCCTACGAGCAGTACTTC	CASSSINSGTGAFSYEQYF
TRBV19	TRBJ2-7	few	-	TGTGCCAGTAGTATCCGGGACACGGGGACCTACGAGCAGTACTTC	CASSIRDTGTYEQYF
TRBV7-9	TRBJ2-1	many	-	TGTGCCAGCAGCGAGACCGGGCTAAGATATGACAATGAGCAGTTCTTC	CASSETGLRYDNEQFF
TRBV5-1	TRBJ1-2	many	-	TGCGCCAGCAGCTTGAGACTGGGTAACTATGGCTACACCTTC	CASSLRLGNYGYTF
TRBV3-1	TRBJ2-5	many	-	TGTGCCAGCAGCTCGCGACAGCAAGAGACCCAGTACTTC	CASSSRQQETQYF
TRBV29-1	TRBJ1-2	-	-	TGCAGCGTGGGGGGGGGGGCTCACGGCTACACCTTC	CSVGGGAHGYTF
TRBV3-1	TRBJ1-1	many	-	TGTGCCAGCAGACGCCCAGGGAAGAACACTGAAGCTTTCTTT	CASRRPGKNTEAFF
TRBV20-1	TRBJ1-4	few	-	TGCAGTGCCAAGGACGGACCGGGTGAAAAACTGTTTTTT	CSAKDGPGEKLFF
TRBV5-1	TRBJ1-1	-	TRBD1	TGCGCCAGCAAAAAGACAGGGGGCGCTGATATGAACACTGAAGCTTTCTTT	CASKKTGGADMNTEAFF
TRBV10-3	TRBJ2-2	many	TRBD1	TGTGCCACCGGACAGGGCGGGGAGCTGTTTTTT	CATGQGGELFF
TRBV20-1	TRBJ1-6	many	-	TGCAGTGCTGCCCCGGGGGCGAATTCACCCCTCCACTTT	CSAAPGANSPLHF
TRBV7-2	TRBJ1-2	few	-	TGTGCCAGCAGCTTAGGATGGGGCGCCGGCTATGGCTACACCTTC	CASSLGWGAGYGYTF
TRBV19	TRBJ1-1	few	-	TGTGCCAGTAGTTTGAATGGGCTGACTGAAGCTTTCTTT	CASSLNGLTEAFF
TRBV9	TRBJ2-5	-	TRBD2	TGTGCCAGCAGCCCCCCTAGCGGGAGGGGGGAGACCCAGTACTTC	CASSPPSGRGETQYF
TRBV6-1	TRBJ2-5	few	-	TGTGCCAGCAGTACCGCAGGAGAGACCCAGTACTTC	CASSTAGETQYF
TRBV28	TRBJ2-1	-	TRBD1	TGTGCCAGCAGTCCCCACGGACCAGGGGGCAATGAGCAGTTCTTC	CASSPHGPGGNEQFF
TRBV28	TRBJ1-4	many	-	TGTGCCAGTTGTAGGGAGGTTGAAAAACTGTTTTTT	CASCREVEKLFF
TRBV6-2/TRBV6-3	TRBJ2-7	many	TRBD2	TGTGCCAGCAGTTACTCGGGACTAGCGGGAGAAGAGCCCTTCGAGCAGTACTTC	CASSYSGLAGEEPFEQYF
TRBV15	TRBJ1-4	-	-	TGTGCCACCAGCAGAGTGGGAAATAATGAAAAACTGTTTTTT	CATSRVGNNEKLFF
TRBV3-1	TRBJ1-5	many	TRBD1	TGTGCCAGCAGCCATACCGGGACAGGGAATCAGCCCCAGCATTTT	CASSHTGTGNQPQHF
TRBV20-1	TRBJ1-5	many	-	TGCAGTGCTAGAGATACAGGTTATAGCAATCAGCCCCAGCATTTT	CSARDTGYSNQPQHF
TRBV4-2	TRBJ2-4	few	-	TGTGCCAGCAGCCAAGAACGCGAAAACATTCAGTACTTC	CASSQERENIQYF
TRBV7-2	TRBJ2-1	many	TRBD2	TGTGCCAGCAGCTTAGTGGCGGGAGGGAACAATGAGCAGTTCTTC	CASSLVAGGNNEQFF
TRBV6-1	TRBJ1-2	many	-	TGTGCCAGCAGTGAAGAAACAGGAACAGGTGACTATGGCTACACCTTC	CASSEETGTGDYGYTF
TRBV14	TRBJ2-7	few	-	TGTGCCAGCAGCCGTCCCGAGGCCGAGCAGTACTTC	CASSRPEAEQYF
TRBV2	TRBJ2-7	many	TRBD2	TGTGCCAGCATACCGGGGGGAGGGCCTTTGTATGAGTCCTACGAGCAGTACTTC	CASIPGGGPLYESYEQYF
TRBV27	TRBJ2-7	many	-	TGTGCCAGCAGTTCTTCAGACACTTTCTACGAGCAGTACTTC	CASSSSDTFYEQYF
TRBV3-1	TRBJ2-3	many	TRBD2	TGTGCCAGCAGCCAAGTAGCGGGAGAAGATACGCAGTATTTT	CASSQVAGEDTQYF
TRBV28	TRBJ1-2	many	TRBD1	TGTGCCAGCAGTATCGAGACAGGGTTGTCTTGGGTTAACTATGGCTACACCTTC	CASSIETGLSWVNYGYTF
TRBV18	TRBJ2-2	many	-	TGTGCCAGCTCACCACCATTACGGACTCCCGGGGAGCTGTTTTTT	CASSPPLRTPGELFF
TRBV12-3/TRBV12-4	TRBJ1-1	many	TRBD1	TGTGCCAGCGGTAACAGGGGGGACACTGAAACTTTCTTT	CASGNRGDTETFF
TRBV20-1	TRBJ2-4	many	-	TGCAGTGCTAGAGGGAAGGCCAAAAACATTCAGTACTTC	CSARGKAKNIQYF
TRBV5-1	TRBJ2-7	few	-	TGCGCCAGCAGCGAAACCGGGACCTTGACAGAGCAGTACTTC	CASSETGTLTEQYF
TRBV3-1	TRBJ2-5	-	TRBD1	TGTGCCAGCAGCCAAGTGGGCCAGGGGGACCAGTACTTC	CASSQVGQGDQYF
TRBV20-1	TRBJ1-5	-	TRBD1	TGCAGTGCTTCGGACAGGGGGCGCGGGGGCAATCAGCCCCAGCATTTT	CSASDRGRGGNQPQHF
TRBV28	TRBJ2-1	many	-	TGTGCCAGCAGTTTATGGGTCAATGAGCAGTTCTTC	CASSLWVNEQFF
TRBV28	TRBJ2-3	many	-	TGTGCCAGCAGTTTATCCCCCATAGTACCCACAGATACGCAGTATTTT	CASSLSPIVPTDTQYF
TRBV28	TRBJ1-1	many	-	TGTGCCAGCAGTTTTGGGCGGATGGACAGTAATGAAGCTTTCTTT	CASSFGRMDSNEAFF
TRBV6-1	TRBJ1-4	-	-	TGTGCCAGCAGTGGAGAGGGCGGGGGGGAAAAACTGTTTTTT	CASSGEGGGEKLFF
TRBV5-1	TRBJ2-5	many	-	TGCGCCAGCAGCTCCACGGGGGAGACCCAGTACTTC	CASSSTGETQYF
TRBV18	TRBJ1-1	many	-	TGTGCCAGCTCCCCGACAGGCGTGGAGAAGGCTTTCTTT	CASSPTGVEKAFF
TRBV30	TRBJ1-2	few	TRBD1	TGTGTACAGGGGGCTGGTGGCTACACCTTC	CVQGAGGYTF
TRBV18	TRBJ2-7	many	TRBD1	TGTGCCAGCTCTCGCAATGTAGGACAGGGTGTGTACGAGCAGTACTTC	CASSRNVGQGVYEQYF
TRBV11-2	TRBJ2-1	many	TRBD2	TGTGCCAGCAGCTTAGTCGCGGGGGGGGGGTCGCAGTTCTTC	CASSLVAGGGSQFF